The 16 T cell receptor beta chains below were found in one sample sequenced in a study of T cell responses to AZD1222 COVID-19 vaccine. The data were produced by immunoSEQ multiplex PCR, yet TCRdb's version contains in-frame clones alone and is incomplete. The sample has approximately 110,000 clones; approximately 92% are singletons. The sequencing used peripheral blood, collected 28 days after the second AZD1222 dose. These TCRs come from an adult who received the AZD1222 COVID-19 vaccine.

This clone was counted a few times. The J gene is TRBJ2-2, the V gene TRBV4-3, with 8 nucleotides matching TRBD2. The trim removed 4 bases at V and 0 bases at J, leaving 10 bases unmatched. In germline, CDR1 is LGHNA, CDR2 YSLEER. This CDR3 comprises 18 residues. DNA for the CDR3: TGCGCCAGCAGCCTCGTTACTAGCGGATTTTCGAACACCGGGGAGCTGTTTTTT. Translated, it gives CASSLVTSGFSNTGELFF.

The CDR3 nucleotides read TGTGCCAGTAGAAAGGGCGGTTCAACCTCTAGCACAGATACGCAGTATTTT. Protein product: CASRKGGSTSSTDTQYF. The chain has TRBV19 and TRBJ2-3; no clear D. CDR1 is LNHDA, CDR2 SQIVND, per germline (reference sequence). V was pared by 6 bases and J by 0 bases, with 19 bases between. CDR3 size: 17 residues.

The chain combines TRBV6-5 with TRBJ1-3, with 7 bases matching TRBD1. The CDR3 spans 15 residues. Germline assignment: CDR1 MNHEY and CDR2 SVGAGI. V lost 6 bases to trimming and J lost 4 bases; unmatched junction nucleotides: 9. The CDR3 DNA sequence: TGTGCCAGCAGGGGTGACAGGGTTAGCGGAAACACCATATATTTT. This sequence encodes CASRGDRVSGNTIYF.

CDR3 bases: TGTGCCAGCAGCTCCCCCGGGGGGGTTAATAATTCACCCCTCCACTTT. Amino acids: CASSSPGGVNNSPLHF. V usage is TRBV11-2 and J usage is TRBJ1-6; the D gene is possibly TRBD1 (5 bases). Between the trimmed V and J ends, which lost 4 bases and 5 bases, there was a span of 15 bases. Germline V gives CDR1 SGHAT, CDR2 FQNNGV. This CDR3 comprises 16 residues.

The chain is built from TRBV5-1 and TRBJ2-1; the D is unclear. Germline V gene data show CDR1 as SGHRS and CDR2 as YFSETQ. The CDR3 length is 12 residues. The ends were cut back, 9 bases at V and 3 bases at J, with 10 bases in the middle. CDR3 protein: CATPAGYNEQFF. The CDR3 DNA follows: TGCGCCACCCCTGCTGGCTACAATGAGCAGTTCTTC.

The V call is TRBV6-5, the J call TRBJ2-5, with D unresolved. Germline-derived CDR1 and CDR2 are MNHEY and SVGAGI. The CDR3 covers 13 residues. The ends were cut back, 2 bases at V and 2 bases at J, with 6 bases in the middle. CDR3 sequence reads: CASSYDLQETQYF. CDR3 coding DNA: TGTGCCAGCAGTTACGACTTGCAAGAGACCCAGTACTTC.

V gene TRBV2 combines with J gene TRBJ2-7; weak D call: TRBD2 (5 bases). The V end lost 6 bases, the J end lost 1 base, and 16 bases lay between the germline ends. The germline V gene encodes CDR1 SNHLY and CDR2 FYNNEI. This CDR3 spans 15 amino acids. As DNA, the CDR3 is TGTGCCAGCAGCGAGGAAACGAGCGGTTCCTACGAGCAGTACTTC. It translates to CASSEETSGSYEQYF.

This clone was recorded once. The rearrangement uses TRBV5-5 and TRBJ2-7; TRBD2 aligns across 10 bases. The CDR3 is 15 residues long. CDR1 and CDR2 from the germline V gene are SGHKS and YYEKEE (reference sequence). J gave up 5 bases and V 3 bases, and 8 bases lay outside the gene matches. The CDR3 DNA reads TGTGCCAGCAGCTCAGCGGGAGGGCCTTTTGACGAGCAGTACTTC. Translation gives CASSSAGGPFDEQYF.

The chain is built from TRBV30 and TRBJ2-5; D is uncertain. Trimming stripped 4 bases from V and 2 bases from J, with 11 bases between. This CDR3 is 13 amino acids long. Per germline, CDR1 GTSNPN and CDR2 SVGIG (reference sequence). The DNA for the CDR3 is TGTGCCTGGAATTTGGTTATGCAAGAGACCCAGTACTTC. Translating it yields CAWNLVMQETQYF.

This chain connects TRBV19 to TRBJ1-1; D possibly corresponds to TRBD1 (5 bases). Germline CDR1 LNHDA, CDR2 SQIVND (reference sequence). V was pared by 5 bases and J by 4 bases, with 14 bases between. There are 14 residues in the CDR3. CDR3 in amino acids: CASSLGRISTEAFF. The CDR3 nucleotides read TGTGCCAGTAGTTTGGGACGGATCTCCACTGAAGCTTTCTTT.

This chain links TRBV6-5 with TRBJ1-6; D not certain. CDR3 length equals 15 residues. V shed 0 bases and J shed 7 bases, with 10 bases lying between them. The germline V gene encodes CDR1 MNHEY and CDR2 SVGAGI. Here the CDR3 reads CASSYSTRTNSPLHF. In DNA, the CDR3 is TGTGCCAGCAGTTACTCCACCCGGACGAATTCACCCCTCCACTTT.

The genes are TRBV7-9 and TRBJ2-7, with D possibly matching TRBD2 (6 bases). Germline V gene data show CDR1 as SEHNR and CDR2 as FQNEAQ (reference sequence). The CDR3 length is 15 residues. Trimming shortened V by 5 bases and J by 0 bases, and 14 bases separated the two germline ends. In DNA, the CDR3 is TGTGCCAGCAGCCTGACTAGAACAAGCTCCTACGAGCAGTACTTC. Translating it yields CASSLTRTSSYEQYF.

This clone was counted a single time. The chain has TRBV25-1 and TRBJ2-2, with D possibly TRBD2 on 6 matching bases. The CDR3 covers 16 residues. The V and J ends lost 8 bases and 5 bases respectively, with 21 bases between them. Germline CDR1 reads MGHDK; CDR2 reads SYGVNS. CDR3 sequence (DNA): TGTGCCAGCGCCCCTTATGAAGGCGGGATGACCGGGGAGCTGTTTTTT. This sequence encodes CASAPYEGGMTGELFF.

The rearrangement uses TRBV5-1 and TRBJ2-7; a possible D gene is TRBD2 (6 bases). Between the trimmed V and J ends, which lost 0 bases and 1 base, there was a span of 17 bases. This CDR3 contains 17 residues. Germline lookup yields CDR1 SGHRS and CDR2 YFSETQ. The DNA of the CDR3 is TGCGCCAGCAGCTTGGCCGGCGGGGACTCCGTATCCTACGAGCAGTACTTC. This sequence encodes CASSLAGGDSVSYEQYF.

The rearrangement uses TRBV5-8 and TRBJ2-7, with TRBD2 matching 11 bases. There are 15 residues in the CDR3. Germline values: CDR1 SGHTS, CDR2 YDEGEE. V lost 2 bases and J lost 6; bases outside the gene matches: 7. The CDR3 loop reads CASSFETSGSTEQYF. CDR3 in DNA: TGTGCCAGCAGCTTCGAAACTAGCGGGAGTACCGAGCAGTACTTC.

The chain has TRBV20-1 and TRBJ2-5; no firm D call. This CDR3 is 11 amino acids long. V was pared by 6 bases and J by 5 bases, with 10 bases between. The germline V gene encodes CDR1 DFQATT and CDR2 SNEGSKA (reference sequence). CDR3 DNA sequence: TGCAGTGCCCACCGCCCCGAGACCCAGTACTTC. Translating gives CSAHRPETQYF.